The 9 T cell receptor beta chains reported below all come from one sample, sequenced in a study of T-cell memory formation after mild COVID-19 listed by TCRdb under 2021. Library preparation was by 5' RACE. Sequencing instrument: Illumina NovaSeq 6000. The raw public data were reprocessed by TCRdb itself: fastp quality trimming at Q25, MiXCR clonotype calling, in-frame beta chains only. Rows merge per CDR3 protein into single entries with the most common DNA and genes. The sample table lists 280,000 or so distinct CDR3 sequences, more than 15% of them with a count of one. The ten most abundant clones make up roughly 24% of the sample. The sequencing sample was made of PBMCs or a T cell subset sorted from them (not recorded which). These receptors originate from a man between 18 and 29 years old who had mild COVID-19 (a few samples of this study predate the infection). The sample titles of this study are shuffled in the database, so cell type and time point are left out; the donor was told from shared clones.

The CDR3 loop reads CASSSKEGWPESYEQYV. The DNA for the CDR3 is TGTGCCAGCAGCAGCAAAGAGGGATGGCCAGAATCCTACGAGCAGTACGTC. The chain recombines TRBV21-1 with TRBJ2-7; TRBD2 is the table's D call and was not checked against the DNA. TRBV21-1 is a pseudogene segment. The CDR3 extends over 17 amino acids.

This clonotype was seen many times. The J gene is TRBJ2-5, the V gene TRBV28; D is possibly TRBD2 (5 bases). V was clipped by 4 bases and J by 5 bases, with 11 bases between them. Germline loops: CDR1 MDHEN, CDR2 SYDVKM. The CDR3 spans 13 residues. CDR3 sequence (DNA): TGTGCCAGCAGTTCCGGGGTCTATGAGACCCAGTACTTC. The encoded protein is CASSSGVYETQYF.

The sample holds a few counts of this clonotype. The chain uses TRBV12-3 or TRBV12-4 and TRBJ2-7; D is perhaps TRBD2 (5 bases). Between the trimmed V and J ends, which lost 5 bases and 5 bases, there was a span of 22 bases. There are 16 residues in the CDR3. The CDR3 DNA reads as TGTGCCAGCAGTCGGGGAAGTCTCGACCCAAGGCACGAGCAGTACTTC. It codes for CASSRGSLDPRHEQYF.

The V and J genes are TRBV6-2 or TRBV6-3 and TRBJ1-6, with 8 bases aligning to TRBD1. Germline CDR1 MNHEY, CDR2 SVGEGT. The CDR3 sequence is 16 residues long. With 4 bases clipped from V and 0 bases from J, the junction kept 2 bases outside the gene matches. The CDR3 coding sequence is TGTGCCAGCAGTTCCGACAGGGGCTCCTATAATTCACCCCTCCACTTT. It is translated as CASSSDRGSYNSPLHF.

This clonotype was seen only once. The V gene is TRBV9, the J gene TRBJ2-1; D perhaps matches TRBD1 (6 bases). Trimming removed 3 bases from V and 12 bases from J, with 19 bases in between. This CDR3 has 14 residues. Germline CDR1 is SGDLS and CDR2 is YYNGEE. The CDR3 here is CASSGGLPGLVQFF. The CDR3, as DNA: TGTGCCAGCAGCGGGGGGCTCCCCGGATTGGTGCAGTTCTTC.

The gene calls are TRBV12-3 or TRBV12-4 and TRBJ1-2; no clear D. Deletions cut 3 bases from V and 5 bases from J, with 10 bases between. CDR3 length equals 13 residues. The DNA for the CDR3 is TGTGCCAGCAGTTTGCAGTCGGAGTATGGCTACACCTTC. Amino acid sequence: CASSLQSEYGYTF.

The sample holds a few counts of this clonotype. The gene calls are TRBV6-4 and TRBJ1-5; D gene ambiguous. This CDR3 contains 16 residues. CDR1 MRHNA and CDR2 SNTAGT come from the germline V gene. V was shortened by 0 bases and J by 9 bases, with 18 bases between the two germline ends. As DNA, the CDR3 is TGTGCCAGCAGTGACTCTCAGCGTGCCCGTGATGGGCCCCAGCATTTT. This gives the protein CASSDSQRARDGPQHF.

This clonotype showed up many times. The chain recombines TRBV12-3 or TRBV12-4 with TRBJ1-1, with TRBD1 as a possible D gene (5 bases). The length of the CDR3 is 12 residues. V was cut by 6 bases and J by 5 bases, with 10 bases left in between. CDR3 DNA sequence: TGTGCCAGCAGCTTCGGGGGGACTGAAGCTTTCTTT. It specifies CASSFGGTEAFF.

The genes are TRBV9 and TRBJ2-2, with no clear D. V lost 2 bases and J 0 bases, leaving 8 bases between the germline ends. The germline V gene has CDR1 SGDLS and CDR2 YYNGEE. The CDR3 contains 15 residues. The CDR3 loop is CASSVRSANTGELFF. The CDR3 DNA is TGTGCCAGCAGCGTCCGGTCCGCGAACACCGGGGAGCTGTTTTTT.